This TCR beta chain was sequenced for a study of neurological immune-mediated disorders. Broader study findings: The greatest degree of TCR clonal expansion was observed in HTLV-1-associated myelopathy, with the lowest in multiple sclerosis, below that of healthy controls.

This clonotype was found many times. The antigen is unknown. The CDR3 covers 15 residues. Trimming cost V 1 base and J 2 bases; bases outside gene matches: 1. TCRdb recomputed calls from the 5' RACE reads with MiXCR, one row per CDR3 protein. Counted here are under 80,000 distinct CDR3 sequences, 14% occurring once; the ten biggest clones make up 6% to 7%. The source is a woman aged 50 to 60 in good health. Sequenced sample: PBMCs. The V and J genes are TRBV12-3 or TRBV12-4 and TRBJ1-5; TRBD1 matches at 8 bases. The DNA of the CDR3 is TGTGCCAGCAGTTTAGTGGGACAGGGCAATCAGCCCCAGCATTTT. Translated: CASSLVGQGNQPQHF.